This T cell receptor beta chain came from a study of human T cells and chemical hapten exposure. Study-level background: Enrolled patients were predominantly female and had alopecia areata, totalis or universalis.

This clonotype was detected many times. As originally analysed: Counts of TCRs in each sample centred on a median of approximately 96,000 and extended from approximately 20,000 to 700,000. From the RACE reads, TCRdb called clonotypes with MiXCR, one entry per CDR3 protein. TCRdb assigned the V and J calls; the authors' analysis was not used. This sample carries some 50,000 distinct CDR3 sequences, 9.3% of them seen once, and the ten largest clones take 10% to 15%. Time point meaning: patch test 1, 2 weeks after DPC sensitization. The treatment: therapeutic diphenylcyclopropenone sensitization with weekly scalp DPC. At every patch-test visit, blood was drawn before the patch test was applied. The starting material, unfractionated whole blood, was used for total RNA extraction. Sequencing was performed on whole blood, taken in connection with sensitization to the hapten diphenylcyclopropenone (DPC). The source of this sequence is a woman aged 40 to 50 with alopecia areata. Some clones in this sample may be carry-over from other donors' samples.

This CDR3 reads CASSRRDRGSYEQYF. The CDR3 bases are TGTGCCAGCAGTCGCCGGGACAGGGGCTCCTACGAGCAGTACTTC. The chain combines TRBV6-2 or TRBV6-3 with TRBJ2-7; 10 bases agree with TRBD1. The CDR3 spans 15 residues. Germline V CDR1 and CDR2: MNHEY, SVGEGT. After removal of 5 bases from V and 0 bases from J, the junction contained 4 bases not matched to a gene.